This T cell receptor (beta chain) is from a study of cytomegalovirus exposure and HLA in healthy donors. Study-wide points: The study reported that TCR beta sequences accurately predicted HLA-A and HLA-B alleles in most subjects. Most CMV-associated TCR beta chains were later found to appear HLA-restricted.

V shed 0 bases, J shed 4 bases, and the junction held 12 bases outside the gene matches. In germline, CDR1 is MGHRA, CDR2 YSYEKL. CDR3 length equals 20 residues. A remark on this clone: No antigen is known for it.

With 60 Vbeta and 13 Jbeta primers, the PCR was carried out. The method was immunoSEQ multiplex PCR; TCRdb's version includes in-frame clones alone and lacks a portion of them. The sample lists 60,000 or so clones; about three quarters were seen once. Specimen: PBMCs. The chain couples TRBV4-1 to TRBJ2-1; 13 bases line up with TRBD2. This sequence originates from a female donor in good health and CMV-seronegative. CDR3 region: CASSQDPQGGLAGLYNEQFF. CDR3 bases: TGCGCCAGCAGCCAAGATCCCCAGGGGGGACTAGCGGGACTTTACAATGAGCAGTTCTTC.